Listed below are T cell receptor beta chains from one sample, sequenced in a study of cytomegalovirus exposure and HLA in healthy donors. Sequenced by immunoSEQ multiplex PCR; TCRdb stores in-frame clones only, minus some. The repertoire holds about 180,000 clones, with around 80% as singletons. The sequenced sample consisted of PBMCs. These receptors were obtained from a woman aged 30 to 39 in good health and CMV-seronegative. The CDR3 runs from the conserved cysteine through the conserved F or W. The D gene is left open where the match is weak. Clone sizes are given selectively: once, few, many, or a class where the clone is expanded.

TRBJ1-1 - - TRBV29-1 TGCAGCGTTCACCGGACAGTCGAAGCTTTCTTT CSVHRTVEAFF
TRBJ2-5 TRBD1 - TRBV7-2 TGTGCCAGCAGCTTAGGGCCGGACAGGGGAGGTCGGGAGACCCAGTACTTC CASSLGPDRGGRETQYF
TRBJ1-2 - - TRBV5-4 TGTGCCAGCAGCTTGGACGGGTATGGCTACACCTTC CASSLDGYGYTF
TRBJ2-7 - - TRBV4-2 TGTGCCAGCAGCCCAGACCCACCAGGGGGAGGCAAAGACGAGCAGTACTTC CASSPDPPGGGKDEQYF
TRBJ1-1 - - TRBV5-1 TGCGCCAGCAGCTTGGTTGCAGTTAAGAACACTGAAGCTTTCTTT CASSLVAVKNTEAFF
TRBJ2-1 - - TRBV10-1 TGCGCCAGCAGTGAGTCGCTGGCGGGGTACAATGAGCAGTTCTTC CASSESLAGYNEQFF
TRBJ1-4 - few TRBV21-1 TGTGCCAGCAGCAAAAATGCAGGGGAGGGTGAAAAACTGTTTTTT CASSKNAGEGEKLFF
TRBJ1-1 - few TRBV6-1 TGTGCCAGCTATACAGGGTTTTTCACTGAAGCTTTCTTT CASYTGFFTEAFF
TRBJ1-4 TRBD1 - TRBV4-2 TGTGCCAGCAGCCAAGAGAGTGCGGGGACAGGGGGGGAAAAACTGTTTTTT CASSQESAGTGGEKLFF
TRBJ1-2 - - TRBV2 TGTGCCAGCAGTGAGGGGGGGGGAAGGGATGGCTACACCTTC CASSEGGGRDGYTF
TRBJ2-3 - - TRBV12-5 TGTGCTAGTGGTTCTCCGACTAGTGGGAGCACAGATACGCAGTATTTT CASGSPTSGSTDTQYF
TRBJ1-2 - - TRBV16 TGTGCCAGCAGCCATAGGACAGCTAACTATGGCTACACCTTC CASSHRTANYGYTF
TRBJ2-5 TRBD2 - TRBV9 TGTGCCAGCAGCTCGACTAGCGGGGGGGCCGAGACCCAGTACTTC CASSSTSGGAETQYF
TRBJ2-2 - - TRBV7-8 TGTGCCAGCAGCTTAGTTGTTCGGACCGGGGAGCTGTTTTTT CASSLVVRTGELFF
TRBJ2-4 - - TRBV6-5 TGTGCCAGCACCTCTCCCACGAGGGACATTCAGTACTTC CASTSPTRDIQYF
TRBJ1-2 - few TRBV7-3 TGTGCCAGCAGCCCAGGGGTCGGGGAAAACTATGGCTACACCTTC CASSPGVGENYGYTF
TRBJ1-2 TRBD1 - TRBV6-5 TGTGCCAGCAGCCAACAGGGGGCGGATGGCTACACCTTC CASSQQGADGYTF
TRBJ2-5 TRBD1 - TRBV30 TGTGCCTGGGGGACAGGGCCCCTACAAGAGACCCAGTACTTC CAWGTGPLQETQYF
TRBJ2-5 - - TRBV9 TGTGCCAGCAGCGTAATGCCCGCGTACCAAGAGACCCAGTACTTC CASSVMPAYQETQYF
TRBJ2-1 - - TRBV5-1 TGCGCCAGCAGCTTGGCCGTGGCAGGGTACAATGAGCAGTTCTTC CASSLAVAGYNEQFF
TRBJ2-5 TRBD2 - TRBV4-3 TGCGCCAGCAGCCAAGATCTGGGAGGGGAGACCCAGTACTTC CASSQDLGGETQYF
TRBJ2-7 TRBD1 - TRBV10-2 TGCGCCAGCAGTAGACAGGGGGCGGGGGAGCAGTACTTC CASSRQGAGEQYF
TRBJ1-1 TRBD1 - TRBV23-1 TGCGCCAGCAGTCGAGCAGCAGGGGGTGGGATGAACACTGAAGCTTTCTTT CASSRAAGGGMNTEAFF
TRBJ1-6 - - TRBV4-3 TGCGCCAGCAGCCAAGCGGGGGGTGTTTGGAATTCACCCCTCCACTTT CASSQAGGVWNSPLHF
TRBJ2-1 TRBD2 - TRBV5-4 TGTGCCAGCAGCCTTCAGGCCCCATCGGGGGGGAAGCAGTTCTTC CASSLQAPSGGKQFF
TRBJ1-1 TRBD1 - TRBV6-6 TGTGCCAGCAGTTTAGGGGGCCTGGGGGAGGCTTTCTTT CASSLGGLGEAFF
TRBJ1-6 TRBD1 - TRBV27 TGTGCCAGCAGTTTTCGGCGAGGGACAGGGCCCAGGCCCCTCCACTTT CASSFRRGTGPRPLHF
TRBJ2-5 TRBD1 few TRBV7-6 TGTGCCAGCAGCTTTTACCCGCCTCGGGACAGGGGGTCGGAGACCCAGTACTTC CASSFYPPRDRGSETQYF
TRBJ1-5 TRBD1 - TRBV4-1 TGCGCCAGCAGCCAAGATAATTCAGGGGGCGTCGGGAATCAGCCCCAGCATTTT CASSQDNSGGVGNQPQHF
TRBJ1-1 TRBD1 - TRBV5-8 TGTGCCAGCAGCCTTAGGACAGGGTGGTGGTCTGAAGCTTTCTTT CASSLRTGWWSEAFF
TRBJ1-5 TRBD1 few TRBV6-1 TGTGCCAGCAGTGCGACAGGGGTCCATCAGCCCCAGCATTTT CASSATGVHQPQHF
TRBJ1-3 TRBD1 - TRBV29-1 TGCAGCGTTGCGGGACAGTCTGGAAACACCATATATTTT CSVAGQSGNTIYF
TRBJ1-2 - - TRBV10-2 TGCGCCAGCAGAGGGGACATTAAAGCCCTATATGGCTACACCTTC CASRGDIKALYGYTF
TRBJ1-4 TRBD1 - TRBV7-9 TGTGCCAGCAGCCAAAAGGGACAGGCTAATGAAAAACTGTTTTTT CASSQKGQANEKLFF
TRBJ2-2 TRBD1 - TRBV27 TGTGCCAGCAACTCCGGGACAGGGGCCACCGGGGAGCTGTTTTTT CASNSGTGATGELFF
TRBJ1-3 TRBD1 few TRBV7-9 TGTGCCAGCAGCTTCCGACAGGGCAACTCTGGAAACACCATATATTTT CASSFRQGNSGNTIYF
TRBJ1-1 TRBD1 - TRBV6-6 TGTGCCAGCAGTTACATAACAGGGGGTCAATCGCGAGCTTTCTTT CASSYITGGQSRAFF
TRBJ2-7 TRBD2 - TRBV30 TGTGCCTGGACGGGGAGCGGGGGGAACTATTACGAGCAGTACTTC CAWTGSGGNYYEQYF
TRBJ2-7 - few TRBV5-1 TGCGCCAGCACCTTATGGGGCAGGCCTGTTCCCTACGAGCAGTACTTC CASTLWGRPVPYEQYF
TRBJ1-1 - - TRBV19 TGTGCCAGTAGTATACAGGGTGTTAAAAAAGCTTTCTTT CASSIQGVKKAFF
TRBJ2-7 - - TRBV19 TGTCTGCGGGGCAGAATTTTCTACGAGCAGTACTTC CLRGRIFYEQYF
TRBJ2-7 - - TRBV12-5 TGTGCTAGTGGTTTTCGGGATGGGCCTTACGAGCAGTACTTC CASGFRDGPYEQYF
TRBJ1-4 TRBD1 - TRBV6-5 TGTGCCAGCAGTTACTGGGGACAGGGTGGCTATGAAAAACTGTTTTTT CASSYWGQGGYEKLFF
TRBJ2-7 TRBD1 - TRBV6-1 TGTGCCAGCAGTGGCCGACAGGGGGCCCACGAGCAGTACTTC CASSGRQGAHEQYF
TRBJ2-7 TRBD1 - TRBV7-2 TGTGCCAGCAGCGCCCTGGACAGGGGGCTGTTGGCCTACGAGCAGTACTTC CASSALDRGLLAYEQYF
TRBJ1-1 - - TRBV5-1 TGCGCCAGCAGCCTGATGCAGGGTTGGTCCGAAGCTTTCTTT CASSLMQGWSEAFF
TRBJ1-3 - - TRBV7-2 TGTGCCAGCAGCCGAGCACTTGCTCCCTCTGGAAACACCATATATTTT CASSRALAPSGNTIYF
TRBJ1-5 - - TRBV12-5 TGTGCTAGTGGTTTGAGCGGGGACTACGCTCGCAATCAGCCCCAGCATTTT CASGLSGDYARNQPQHF
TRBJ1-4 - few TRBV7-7 TGTGCTAGCAGCAAGAGTACCGTCCCAGGGGAAAAACTGTTTTTT CASSKSTVPGEKLFF
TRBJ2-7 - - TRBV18 TGTGCCAGCTCTTCTAAGGACTTTACCTACGAGCAGTACTTC CASSSKDFTYEQYF